A selection of T cell receptor beta chains follows, all from one sample in a study of cytomegalovirus exposure and HLA in healthy donors. Repertoires were generated with immunoSEQ multiplex PCR, while TCRdb's copy carries only in-frame clones and drops some. Of some 150,000 clones in the sample, around three quarters were seen once. The sequenced sample consisted of PBMCs. Source of these receptors: a woman aged 40 to 50 in good health and CMV-seronegative. Both conserved end residues are part of each CDR3. Each record gives: D gene, clone size, V gene, J gene, CDR3 DNA, CDR3 protein. The D gene is left open where the match is weak. Expanded clones get a size class; other rows say once, few or many, or leave the size out.

.	many	TRBV6-1	TRBJ1-1	TGTGCCAGCAGTGATGAGGAATACCGCGAAGCTTTCTTT	CASSDEEYREAFF
TRBD2	few	TRBV30	TRBJ2-7	TGTGCCTGGTCCCGCGGGCGGGAGAGGGAGCAGTACTTC	CAWSRGREREQYF
.	.	TRBV7-9	TRBJ2-2	TGTGCCAGCAGCTCAGAACGCACAACCTTAAACACCGGGGAGCTGTTTTTT	CASSSERTTLNTGELFF
.	.	TRBV7-9	TRBJ2-7	TGTGCCAGCAGCTCACCCCTTACCGGGGTTCTCGAGCAGTACTTC	CASSSPLTGVLEQYF
.	.	TRBV6-1	TRBJ2-1	TGTGCCAGTAGAGAGGGAGCGGCCCTTTACAATGAGCAGTTCTTC	CASREGAALYNEQFF
.	.	TRBV6-1	TRBJ2-7	TGTGCCAGCAGTTCACCCGCGGGTCCGATTTACGAGCAGTACTTC	CASSSPAGPIYEQYF
TRBD1	.	TRBV6-1	TRBJ2-7	TGTGCCAGCAGTGAAATTCGGGACAGACGACCATACTTC	CASSEIRDRRPYF
.	.	TRBV5-4	TRBJ1-5	TGTGCCAGCAGCTTATATGACGCACAGGGTGGCAATCAGCCCCAGCATTTT	CASSLYDAQGGNQPQHF
.	.	TRBV4-1	TRBJ2-7	TGCGCCAGCAGCCAAGAAGGCAGGGTTTACGAGCAGTACTTC	CASSQEGRVYEQYF
.	.	TRBV4-1	TRBJ1-2	TGCGCCAGCGCAGAAGAAGGCAGGTTTGATCGATCTTATGGCTACACCTTC	CASAEEGRFDRSYGYTF
TRBD1	.	TRBV7-9	TRBJ2-7	TGTGCCAGCAGCTTAACCGGACAGGGGACCGAGCAGTACTTC	CASSLTGQGTEQYF
TRBD1	.	TRBV6-1	TRBJ2-7	TGTGCCAGCAGTAGAGCCGGGACAGACAGCTACGAGCAGTACTTC	CASSRAGTDSYEQYF
.	.	TRBV4-1	TRBJ2-3	TGCGCCAGCAGCCAAGATAGGACGGGGAGCGCGACAGATACGCAGTATTTT	CASSQDRTGSATDTQYF
TRBD1	.	TRBV6-1	TRBJ2-7	TGTGCCAGCAGTGAAAGTCAGGGGGAGTCCTACGAGCAGTACTTC	CASSESQGESYEQYF
.	once	TRBV28	TRBJ2-7	TGTGCCAGCAGTCCCAGTCCCGCCTACGAGCAGTACTTC	CASSPSPAYEQYF
.	.	TRBV28	TRBJ2-3	TGTGCCAGCAGTGCCGGGACACTGACTACAGATACGCAGTATTTT	CASSAGTLTTDTQYF
TRBD2	once	TRBV4-1	TRBJ2-4	TGCGCCAGCAGCCAGGGGACTAGCGGGGGGAATTTTGGCAAAAACATTCAGTACTTC	CASSQGTSGGNFGKNIQYF
TRBD2	.	TRBV5-4	TRBJ2-5	TGTGCCAGCAGAACTCGACTAGCGGGAGGGCCTGGGGAGACCCAGTACTTC	CASRTRLAGGPGETQYF
.	few	TRBV19	TRBJ1-1	TGTGCCAGTAGACTGGGCAGGGTAGGGATAGGGGGCACTGAAGCTTTCTTT	CASRLGRVGIGGTEAFF
.	.	TRBV27	TRBJ2-7	TGTGCCAGCAGTTTGGCAGATACCTACGAGCAGTACTTC	CASSLADTYEQYF
.	.	TRBV4-1	TRBJ1-5	TGCGCCAGCAGCCAGATACAGGAGAATCAGCCCCAGCATTTT	CASSQIQENQPQHF
TRBD2	.	TRBV7-2	TRBJ2-3	TGTGCCAGTTGGCGGGGGAGAGGCGCAGATACGCAGTATTTT	CASWRGRGADTQYF
TRBD2	.	TRBV6-5	TRBJ2-7	TGTGCCAGCAGCACGCCGGCTAGCGGGAGCTACGAGCAGTACTTC	CASSTPASGSYEQYF
.	.	TRBV5-4	TRBJ2-7	TGTGCCAGCAGCTTAGGGCCCTTTGGGGCCGAGCAGTACTTC	CASSLGPFGAEQYF
.	once	TRBV5-6	TRBJ2-7	TGTGCCAGCAGCTTGGAGCATCACGAGCAGTACTTC	CASSLEHHEQYF
TRBD1	.	TRBV10-3	TRBJ2-7	TGTGCCATCAGTGGCTCAGGGGGTTCCTACGAGCAGTACTTC	CAISGSGGSYEQYF
TRBD1	.	TRBV6-1	TRBJ2-6	TGTGCCAGCAGTGGGCCGGGGGACAGGGGTTCCTCTGGGGCCAACGTCCTGACTTTC	CASSGPGDRGSSGANVLTF
.	once	TRBV7-6	TRBJ2-6	TGTGCCAGCAGCCTAGACAGAAGCTCTGGGGCCAACGTCCTGACTTTC	CASSLDRSSGANVLTF
TRBD1	.	TRBV18	TRBJ2-2	TGTGCCAGCTCTCGACAGGGTACCGACGGGGAGCTGTTTTTT	CASSRQGTDGELFF
TRBD1	.	TRBV5-1	TRBJ1-2	TGCGCCAGCAGCTTGGGGAGGGACAGGGTGAACTATGGCTACACCTTC	CASSLGRDRVNYGYTF